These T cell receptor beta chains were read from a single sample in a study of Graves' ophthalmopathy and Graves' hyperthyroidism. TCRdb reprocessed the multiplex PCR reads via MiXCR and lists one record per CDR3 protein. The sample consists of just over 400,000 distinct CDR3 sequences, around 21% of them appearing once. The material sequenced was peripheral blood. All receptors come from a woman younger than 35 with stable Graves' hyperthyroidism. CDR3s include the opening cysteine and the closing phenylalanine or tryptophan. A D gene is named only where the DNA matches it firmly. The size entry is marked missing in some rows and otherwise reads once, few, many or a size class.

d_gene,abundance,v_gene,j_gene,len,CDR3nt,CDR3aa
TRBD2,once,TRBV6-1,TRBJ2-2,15,TGTGCCAGCAGCTTTAGCGGGCATGGGACCGGGGAGCTGTTTTTT,CASSFSGHGTGELFF
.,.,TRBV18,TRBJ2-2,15,TGTGCCAGCTCAGAGCAGCGGACCAACGCCGGGGAGCTGTTTTTT,CASSEQRTNAGELFF
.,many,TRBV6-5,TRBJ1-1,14,TGTGCCAGCAGTCCATGGACAGTGAACACTGAAGCTTTCTTT,CASSPWTVNTEAFF
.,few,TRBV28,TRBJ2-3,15,TGTGCCAGCAGTTTATTGTCAGGGGAAACAGATACGCAGTATTTT,CASSLLSGETDTQYF
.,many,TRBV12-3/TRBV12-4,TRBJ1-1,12,TGTGCCAGCACTGCCATCGGGGAAGAAGCTTTCTTT,CASTAIGEEAFF
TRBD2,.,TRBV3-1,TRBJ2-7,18,TGTGCCAGCAGACAAATGCGGAGGACTAGCGGGAGTGAGCGGGGGCAGTACTTC,CASRQMRRTSGSERGQYF
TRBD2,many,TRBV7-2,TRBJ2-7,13,TGTGCCAGCAGCTTAGGACTAGCCTACGGGCAGTACTTC,CASSLGLAYGQYF
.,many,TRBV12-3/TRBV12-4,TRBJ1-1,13,TGTGCCAGCAGAGGGACGGAGAACACTGAAGCTTTCTTT,CASRGTENTEAFF
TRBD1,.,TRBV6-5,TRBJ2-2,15,TGTGCCAGCAGTAACCGGGACAGTCTCCCCGGGGAGCTGTTTTTT,CASSNRDSLPGELFF
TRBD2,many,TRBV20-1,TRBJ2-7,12,TGCAGTATGGAGCGGGAGGGGTACGAGCAGTACTTC,CSMEREGYEQYF
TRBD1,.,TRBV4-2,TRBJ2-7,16,TGTGCCAGCAGCCAAGTAGACAGGGGGGGATCCTACGAGCAGTACTTC,CASSQVDRGGSYEQYF
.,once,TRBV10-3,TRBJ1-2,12,TGTGCCATCGCCTGGGAGAACTATGGCTACACCTTC,CAIAWENYGYTF
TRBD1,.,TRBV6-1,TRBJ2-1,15,TGTGCCAGCAGGCGGGACAGGGGTCCACACAATGAGAAGTTCTTC,CASRRDRGPHNEKFF
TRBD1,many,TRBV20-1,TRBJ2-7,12,TGCAGTGCGCCAGGACAGGGGGTCCGGCAGTACTTC,CSAPGQGVRQYF
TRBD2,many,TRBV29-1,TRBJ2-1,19,TGCAGCGTTTTATCCTACAAGACTAGCGGGGCGAGCTCCTACAATGAGCAGTTCTTC,CSVLSYKTSGASSYNEQFF
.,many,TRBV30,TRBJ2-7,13,TGTGCCTGGAGTGTAGTTTGGGGAGGAGAGCAGTACTTC,CAWSVVWGGEQYF
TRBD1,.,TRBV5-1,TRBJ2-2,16,TGCGCCAGCAGCTTGGAGACAGGGTTGAACACCGGGGAGCTGTTTTTT,CASSLETGLNTGELFF
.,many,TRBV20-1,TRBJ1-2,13,TGCAGTGCTGGGAGGGGCTTCTACTATGGCTACACCTTC,CSAGRGFYYGYTF
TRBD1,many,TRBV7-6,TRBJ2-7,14,TGTGCCAGCAGCCAGGGACAGGGGGACTACGAGCAGTACTTC,CASSQGQGDYEQYF
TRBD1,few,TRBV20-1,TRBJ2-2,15,TGCAGTGCTAGGCCACAGGGGCGGAACACCGGGGAGCTGTTTTTT,CSARPQGRNTGELFF
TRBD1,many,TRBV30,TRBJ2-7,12,TGTGCCTGGAGTGCAGGGGGCGACGAGCAGTACTTC,CAWSAGGDEQYF
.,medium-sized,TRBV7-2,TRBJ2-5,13,TGTGCCAGCAGCTACGACAGAAAAGAGACCCAGTACTTC,CASSYDRKETQYF
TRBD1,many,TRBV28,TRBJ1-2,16,TGTGCCAGCAGTTCCCCAGGGGGGTTCTCAAGCAATGGCTACACCTTC,CASSSPGGFSSNGYTF
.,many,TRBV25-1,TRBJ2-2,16,TGTGCCAGCAGTGCCCGGGCGGGGGCGGGTACCGGGGAGCTGTTTTTT,CASSARAGAGTGELFF
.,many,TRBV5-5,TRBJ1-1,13,TGTGCCAGCAGCTTGCAGTTGGACACTGAAGCTTTCTTT,CASSLQLDTEAFF
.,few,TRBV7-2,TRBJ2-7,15,TGTGCCAGCAGCTTAATCGGAGGCGGGGCCTACGAGCAGTACTTC,CASSLIGGGAYEQYF
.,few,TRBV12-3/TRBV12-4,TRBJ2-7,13,TGTGCCAGCAGTTTCGGGGGATTAAACGAGCAGTACTTC,CASSFGGLNEQYF
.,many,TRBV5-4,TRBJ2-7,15,TGTGCCAGCGGCTTGGGCGTGGGGGACCATCGCGAGCAGTACTTC,CASGLGVGDHREQYF
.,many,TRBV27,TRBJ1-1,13,TGTGCCAGCAGTTTAGGACAAGCCGCTGAAGCTTTCTTT,CASSLGQAAEAFF
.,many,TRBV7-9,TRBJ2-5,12,TGCGTGGCGGGGCGCGCCCAAGAGACCCAGTACTTC,CVAGRAQETQYF
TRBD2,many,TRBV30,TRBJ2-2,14,TGTGCCTGGAGGGCTAGCGGAGGAACCGGGGAGCTGTTTTTT,CAWRASGGTGELFF
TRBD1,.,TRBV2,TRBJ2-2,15,TGTGCCAGCAGGGCCCGGACAGGAGTCACCGGGGAGCTGTTTTTT,CASRARTGVTGELFF
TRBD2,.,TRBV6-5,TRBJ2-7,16,TGTGCCAGCAGTTACACTAGCGGGAGCGGATCCTACGAGCAGTACTTC,CASSYTSGSGSYEQYF
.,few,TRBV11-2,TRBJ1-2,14,TGTGCCAGCAGTCAAGGGACGTCTAACTATGGCTACACCTTC,CASSQGTSNYGYTF
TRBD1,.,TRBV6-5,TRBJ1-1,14,TGTGCCAGCAGTTACGGAGGGGGCTTTACTGAAGCTTTCTTT,CASSYGGGFTEAFF
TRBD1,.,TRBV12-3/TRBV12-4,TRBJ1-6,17,TGTGCCAGCAGCCCACATGGGACAGTTGTGCGATTTTCACCCCTCCACTTT,CASSPHGTVVRFSPLHF
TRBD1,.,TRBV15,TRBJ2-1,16,TGTGCCACCAGCGCGCCCGGGACAGGGAATGGCAATGAGCAGTTCTTC,CATSAPGTGNGNEQFF
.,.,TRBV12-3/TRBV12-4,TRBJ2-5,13,TGTGCCAGCAGTGTACAGGATCGAGAGACCCAGTACTTC,CASSVQDRETQYF
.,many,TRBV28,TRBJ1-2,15,TGTGCCAGCAGTTTAAACCCGACAGGAATCTATGGCTACACCTTC,CASSLNPTGIYGYTF
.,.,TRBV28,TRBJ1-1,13,TGTGCCAGCAGTCAAGGGGGAACCACTGAAGCTTTCTTT,CASSQGGTTEAFF
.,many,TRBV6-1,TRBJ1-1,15,TGTGCCAGCAGTGAAGGGTGGGGGGGGAGCACTGAAGCTTTCTTT,CASSEGWGGSTEAFF
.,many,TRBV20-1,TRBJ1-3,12,TGCAGTGCTAGTAGTTTCCTCAACACCATATATTTT,CSASSFLNTIYF
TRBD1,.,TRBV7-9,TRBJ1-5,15,TGTGCCAGCAGCCACCACGGGACAGCAAACCAGCCCCAGCATTTT,CASSHHGTANQPQHF